Listed here are 7 T cell receptor beta chains from one sample, sequenced in a study of blood T cell repertoires in COVID-19. The data were produced by immunoSEQ multiplex PCR, yet TCRdb's version contains in-frame clones alone and is incomplete. The repertoire consists of roughly 200,000 clones, with approximately 85% occurring once and the leading ten covering over 2.5%. The sequenced sample consisted of peripheral blood. These receptor sequences come from a man aged 60 to 69 with acute or convalescent COVID-19.

V and J are TRBV6-1 and TRBJ2-3; TRBD1 matches at 8 bases. The CDR3 is made up of 15 amino acids. V lost 2 bases and J lost 4; bases outside the gene matches: 5. The germline CDR1 and CDR2 sequences are MNHNS and SASEGT. The CDR3: CASSERGQDPDTQYF. The CDR3, as DNA: TGTGCCAGCAGTGAAAGGGGACAGGACCCAGATACGCAGTATTTT.

The rearrangement uses TRBV4-1 and TRBJ1-5; TRBD1 aligns across 9 bases. With 0 bases clipped from V and 7 bases from J, the junction kept 4 bases outside the gene matches. CDR1 is MGHRA, CDR2 YSYEKL, per germline. The CDR3 spans 15 residues. CDR3 amino acids: CASSQEGTGRQPQHF. CDR3 DNA: TGCGCCAGCAGCCAAGAAGGGACAGGGAGACAGCCCCAGCATTTT.

The CDR3 loop is CASSPGQRNTEAFF. The CDR3 DNA is TGTGCCAGTAGTCCGGGACAGAGGAACACTGAAGCTTTCTTT. The V and J genes are TRBV19 and TRBJ1-1; 7 nucleotides align to TRBD1. The junction had 4 bases not matched to a gene; V was cut back by 5 bases and J by 1 base. Germline V lookup: CDR1 LNHDA, CDR2 SQIVND (reference sequence). The CDR3 has 14 amino acids.

The CDR3 DNA reads TGTGCCAGCAGCCCCCTTCGCGGGGCGGGAGAGCAGTACTTC. Encoded protein: CASSPLRGAGEQYF. The chain combines TRBV7-2 with TRBJ2-7; D may be TRBD2 (6 bases). V shed 5 bases and J shed 7 bases, with 18 bases lying between them. This CDR3 is built from 14 residues. Germline CDR1 SGHTA, CDR2 FQGNSA. Together with reference TRBV7-2 and TRBJ2-7, the CDR3 gives the full variable domain: GAGVSQSPSNKVTEKGKDVELRCDPISGHTALYWYRQSLGQGLEFLIYFQGNSAPDKSGLPSDRFSAERTGGSVSTLTIQRTQQEDSAVYLCASSPLRGAGEQYFGPGTRLTVT.

V usage is TRBV7-3 and J usage is TRBJ2-1; TRBD2 matches at 12 bases. V was clipped by 4 bases and J by 7 bases; unmatched bases: 8. This CDR3 has 16 residues. From germline, CDR1 is SGHTA and CDR2 FQGTGA. CDR3 sequence: CASSSASGRATNEQFF. CDR3 nucleotides: TGTGCCAGCAGCTCTGCTAGCGGGAGGGCCACGAATGAGCAGTTCTTC.

The chain has TRBV4-2 and TRBJ2-5, with TRBD2 identical over 7 bases. Trimming cost V 3 bases and J 5 bases; bases outside gene matches: 6. CDR1 is LGHNA, CDR2 YNFKEQ, per germline. The CDR3 has 14 amino acids. CDR3 sequence: CASSHPGRGETQYF. The CDR3 DNA reads TGTGCCAGCAGCCATCCGGGGCGGGGGGAGACCCAGTACTTC.

This chain joins TRBV6-5 and TRBJ2-1, with 7 positions matching TRBD1. V lost 6 bases and J lost 3; bases outside the gene matches: 2. This CDR3 spans 13 amino acids. Germline V CDR1 and CDR2: MNHEY, SVGAGI. The CDR3 sequence is CASRRDSYNEQFF. CDR3 sequence (DNA): TGTGCCAGCAGACGGGACAGCTACAATGAGCAGTTCTTC.